This TCR beta chain derives from a study of regulatory T cells in long-lasting Graves disease (dated by TCRdb to the early 2020s). At the level of the whole study: Persistent Graves' disease was defined as persistently positive TSH receptor autoantibodies together with antithyroid drug treatment for over 5 years. This study used TCR sequencing and RNA sequencing of peripheral blood to compare persistent Graves' disease patients against newly diagnosed Graves' disease patients. The study was registered as a clinical trial and conducted in China. TCR sequencing covered 13 persistent and roughly 20 newly diagnosed Graves' disease patients, around 33 samples in total. Antithyroid drugs had been taken for approximately 9.7 years on average by persistent Graves' disease patients in the clinical cohort.

In light of the paper, this sample's time point label describes: persistent/refractory GD, antithyroid drugs over 5 years with positive TRAb. For both TCR sequencing and RNA sequencing, RNA was extracted from PBMCs using TRIzol. The diagnosis of Graves' disease was made according to American Thyroid Association guidelines. Patients for the study were recruited at an endocrinology department in Xi'an, China. Each patient gave approximately 10 milliliters of peripheral blood, collected in an EDTA anticoagulant tube. Ficoll Paque Plus density gradient separation was used to isolate PBMCs, and no additional T cell sorting was done. An Agilent 2100 Bioanalyzer and agarose gel were used to check RNA quality, and a NanoDrop 2000 was used to measure RNA concentration. There are many counts of this clonotype. Its antigen target is currently unknown. No much larger clone exists at a distance of one base, and base qualities are not known.

The research as a whole found: Only peripheral blood was studied, because thyroid tissue, the primary lesion, was inaccessible. Persistent disease showed preferential use of TRBV28, TRBJ1-2 and TRBJ2-5, whereas newly diagnosed disease favored TRBV20-1 and TRBJ2-1. Sequencing and analysis were limited to the TCR beta chain. Patients with persistent disease shared more public clonotypes (about 2,900) than newly diagnosed patients did (more than 900). Compared with newly diagnosed patients, persistent Graves' disease patients had lower TCR Shannon entropy and fewer highly expanded clones, which suggests clonal expansion. The small sample size was acknowledged by the authors as a limitation that may reduce accuracy.

V is pared back by 1 base and J by 7 bases, with 23 bases lying between the germline termini. The CDR3 contains 17 residues, cysteine and phenylalanine counted. Only the CDR3 portion is preserved as DNA: 51 bases, with reading frame beginning at the first base. Libraries were prepared through multiplex PCR. Reads for this sample came from an Illumina HiSeq 4000. TCR beta libraries were built with iRepertoire HTBI primers and Arm-PCR amplification of CDR3 regions. Before sequencing, the PCR products underwent gel purification. Regarding the original processing steps: A total of 62 TRBV and more than twelve TRBJ segments were identified across samples and were used for gene usage analysis of CDR3 amino acid clonotypes. COPE and FqMerger were used to merge filtered high-quality paired reads into contigs. BLAST was used to align contigs to the IMGT TRBV, TRBD and TRBJ reference genes, and CDR3 was defined following IMGT. Clonotypes above 0.1% frequency were classified as highly expanded clones. Shannon entropy was used to measure repertoire diversity, and the Gini coefficient was used to measure V-J evenness. Public clonotypes were defined as clonotypes shared by more than one individual. TCRdb handled the public reads itself, with Q25 trimming in fastp and clone calling in MiXCR, and kept productive beta chains. Under each unique CDR3 protein, matching rows form one entry showing the most common genes and DNA. TCRdb, not the original authors, processed these V and J calls. Here the sample has hundreds of thousands of distinct CDR3 sequences; around a fifth occur a single time. Jointly, the top ten make up around an eighth of the sample.

This receptor was taken from a female donor with Graves disease. The rearrangement joined TRBV12-3 or TRBV12-4 to TRBJ2-7; the D call could be TRBD1 or TRBD2, with each sharing 5 bases. The sample here was peripheral blood mononuclear cells (PBMCs), taken when the disease was refractory, from a patient treated with antithyroid drugs. This receptor has the CDR3 CASSLEASGTPKGEQYF. The bases read TGTGCCAGCAGTTTAGAAGCTTCGGGGACCCCAAAGGGAGAGCAGTACTTC.